This T cell receptor beta chain was obtained from a study of cytomegalovirus exposure and HLA in healthy donors. Study outcomes and limitations: Rarity marked most TCR sequences, yet some public TCRs occurred in many donors.

Among the donors, all were healthy bone marrow donors. Primers included in the PCR were 60 Vbeta and 13 Jbeta primers. Clones were sequenced by immunoSEQ multiplex PCR, and TCRdb holds only the in-frame ones, with some missing. The data hold about 85,000 clones, with under 90% observed a single time. Points on this clone: Its antigen is not known.

This clonotype was obtained from a man aged 50-59 years in good health and CMV-seropositive. The sample comprised PBMCs.

For the CDR3, the DNA is TGTGCCAGCAGCGTAGTCCCTAGCGGGAGAGATACGCAGTATTTT. This encodes CASSVVPSGRDTQYF. This chain links TRBV9 with TRBJ2-3; TRBD2 matches at 10 bases. J gave up 5 bases and V 0 bases, and 3 bases lay outside the gene matches. Germline V lookup: CDR1 SGDLS, CDR2 YYNGEE. The length of the CDR3 is 15 residues.